The 11 T cell receptor beta chains in this list originate from one sample, sequenced in a study of brain T cells in children with intractable seizures. Time point of the sample: blood from clinic visit 5 months post-surgery; TSC patient then seizure free. Measured with immunoSEQ multiplex PCR; TCRdb has only the in-frame clones, and not every one. This repertoire shows a few hundred thousand clones, about 93% found once; its top ten account for 4.5% to 7%. The material was peripheral blood, obtained 4 to 5 months after surgery. Receptor source: a boy less than two years old with tuberous sclerosis and intractable seizures.

The chain couples TRBV7-2 to TRBJ1-3; TRBD1 aligns across 8 bases. V trimming: 5 bases; J trimming: 4 bases; junction bases outside the gene matches: 13. The CDR3 extends over 17 amino acids. Germline-derived CDR1 and CDR2 are SGHTA and FQGNSA. In DNA, the CDR3 is TGTGCCAGCAGCGAATCCGGCAGGGGGCTTGGGGGAAACACCATATATTTT. Its translation: CASSESGRGLGGNTIYF.

This clone was observed a handful of times. This chain connects TRBV19 to TRBJ1-5; D is undetermined. The V gene's germline CDR1 is LNHDA and CDR2 SQIVND (reference sequence). V was clipped by 5 bases and J by 4 bases, with 15 bases between them. The CDR3 covers 15 residues. The CDR3 coding sequence is TGTGCCAGTAGTCCTCCCGGAGTGAGGAATCAGCCCCAGCATTTT. Translation: CASSPPGVRNQPQHF.

About this clone itself: The sample contains more than one DNA sequence encoding this CDR3. The gene calls are TRBV7-5 and TRBJ1-6. TRBV7-5 is termed a pseudogene. CDR3 length equals 19 residues. The chain's CDR3 is CARTRGGNTRLSYNSPLHF. The CDR3 DNA sequence: TGTGCCAGAACCCGAGGAGGTAACACACGACTCTCCTATAATTCACCCCTCCACTTT.

The chain uses TRBV7-2 and TRBJ1-1; D possibly corresponds to TRBD1 (6 bases). Germline V gives CDR1 SGHTA, CDR2 FQGNSA. The germline V and J ends were trimmed by 5 bases and 9 bases, with 10 bases remaining between them. The CDR3 is 11 residues long. The CDR3 DNA is TGTGCCAGCAGCCTGGGGGACAAAGCTTTCTTT. It codes for CASSLGDKAFF. Based on the CDR3 plus reference TRBV7-2 and TRBJ1-1, the full variable domain is GAGVSQSPSNKVTEKGKDVELRCDPISGHTALYWYRQSLGQGLEFLIYFQGNSAPDKSGLPSDRFSAERTGGSVSTLTIQRTQQEDSAVYLCASSLGDKAFFGQGTRLTVV.

The chain carries TRBV5-1 and TRBJ1-2, with 7 bases that match TRBD1. Germline trimming cut 5 bases from V and 2 bases from J; bases unmatched to any gene: 3. Germline CDR1 reads SGHRS; CDR2 reads YFSETQ. This CDR3 spans 13 amino acids. CDR3 in amino acids: CASRVDRNYGYTF. The CDR3 DNA is TGCGCCAGCAGAGTGGACAGGAACTATGGCTACACCTTC.

On this clone: This specimen includes other DNA sequences encoding the same CDR3. CDR3 in amino acids: CASSQGENQPQHF. As DNA, the CDR3 is TGTGCCAGCAGCCAAGGGGAGAATCAGCCCCAGCATTTT. This rearrangement joins TRBV3-1 (or the pseudogene TRBV3-2) to TRBJ1-5, with D uncertain. This CDR3 is built from 13 residues. CDR1 is LGHDT, CDR2 YNNKEL, per germline (reference sequence). V dropped 1 base and J dropped 4 bases, with 5 bases sitting between them.

The chain joins TRBV6-4 to TRBJ1-2; a weak D match, TRBD1 (5 bases). V gave up 5 bases and J gave up 3 bases, with 16 bases separating them. Germline-derived CDR1 and CDR2 are MRHNA and SNTAGT. This CDR3 spans 15 amino acids. The CDR3 loop is CASSKRQTRDYGYTF. In DNA form, the CDR3 reads TGTGCCAGCAGTAAACGACAGACCCGGGACTATGGCTACACCTTC.

The chain is built from TRBV7-3 and TRBJ2-2, with no clear D. Germline V lookup: CDR1 SGHTA, CDR2 FQGTGA. Trimming removed 8 bases at V and 0 bases at J, with 10 bases between. The CDR3 has 14 residues. The CDR3 sequence is CASAEPSNTGELFF. The CDR3 DNA follows: TGTGCCAGCGCGGAGCCGTCGAACACCGGGGAGCTGTTTTTT. Based on the CDR3 plus reference TRBV7-3 and TRBJ2-2, the full variable domain is GAGVSQTPSNKVTEKGKYVELRCDPISGHTALYWYRQSLGQGPEFLIYFQGTGAADDSGLPNDRFFAVRPEGSVSTLKIQRTERGDSAVYLCASAEPSNTGELFFGEGSRLTVL.

The V gene is TRBV6-6, the J gene TRBJ1-5; a weak D match, TRBD1 (5 bases). Trimming took off 5 bases at V and 0 bases at J, with 20 bases between the two ends. The CDR3 loop spans 18 amino acids. CDR1 and CDR2 from the germline V gene are MNHNY and SVGAGI (reference sequence). This CDR3 is CASSPTRGTSYSNQPQHF. The CDR3 DNA is TGTGCCAGCAGTCCGACACGAGGGACTTCTTATAGCAATCAGCCCCAGCATTTT.

This chain joins TRBV24-1 and TRBJ2-1; D is perhaps TRBD1 (6 bases). The CDR3 runs 19 residues. Trimming removed 2 bases at V and 4 bases at J, with 23 bases between. The germline gives CDR1 KGHDR, CDR2 SFDVKD. The CDR3 DNA sequence: TGTGCCACCAGTGATTCCGTGAAATACAGGGTGATGCAATACAATGAGCAGTTCTTC. Protein sequence: CATSDSVKYRVMQYNEQFF.

As to this clone: The same CDR3 is also encoded by other DNA sequences in this sample. The J gene is TRBJ2-7, the V gene TRBV12-3 or TRBV12-4; D ambiguous. Trimming took 3 bases from V and 0 from J, leaving 6 bases between them. The CDR3 totals 13 residues. This CDR3 reads CASSFGSSYEQYF. The CDR3 region has the DNA TGTGCCAGCAGTTTCGGTAGCTCCTACGAGCAGTACTTC.